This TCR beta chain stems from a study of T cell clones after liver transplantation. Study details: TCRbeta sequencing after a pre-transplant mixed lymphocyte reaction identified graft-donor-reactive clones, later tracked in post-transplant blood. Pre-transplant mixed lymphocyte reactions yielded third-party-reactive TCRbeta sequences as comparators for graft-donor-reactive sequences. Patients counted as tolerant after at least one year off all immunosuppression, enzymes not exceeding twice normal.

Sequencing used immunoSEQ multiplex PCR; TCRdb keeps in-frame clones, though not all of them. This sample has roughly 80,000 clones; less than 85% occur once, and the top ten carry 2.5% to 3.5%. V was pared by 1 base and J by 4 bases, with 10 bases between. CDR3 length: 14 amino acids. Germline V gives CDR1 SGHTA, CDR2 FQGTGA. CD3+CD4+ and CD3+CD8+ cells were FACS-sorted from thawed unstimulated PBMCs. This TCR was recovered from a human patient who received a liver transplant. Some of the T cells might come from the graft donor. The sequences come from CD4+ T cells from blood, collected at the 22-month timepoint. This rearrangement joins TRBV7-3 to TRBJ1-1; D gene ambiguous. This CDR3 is CASSLMAIGTEAFF. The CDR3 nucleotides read TGTGCCAGCAGCTTAATGGCGATAGGCACTGAAGCTTTCTTT.